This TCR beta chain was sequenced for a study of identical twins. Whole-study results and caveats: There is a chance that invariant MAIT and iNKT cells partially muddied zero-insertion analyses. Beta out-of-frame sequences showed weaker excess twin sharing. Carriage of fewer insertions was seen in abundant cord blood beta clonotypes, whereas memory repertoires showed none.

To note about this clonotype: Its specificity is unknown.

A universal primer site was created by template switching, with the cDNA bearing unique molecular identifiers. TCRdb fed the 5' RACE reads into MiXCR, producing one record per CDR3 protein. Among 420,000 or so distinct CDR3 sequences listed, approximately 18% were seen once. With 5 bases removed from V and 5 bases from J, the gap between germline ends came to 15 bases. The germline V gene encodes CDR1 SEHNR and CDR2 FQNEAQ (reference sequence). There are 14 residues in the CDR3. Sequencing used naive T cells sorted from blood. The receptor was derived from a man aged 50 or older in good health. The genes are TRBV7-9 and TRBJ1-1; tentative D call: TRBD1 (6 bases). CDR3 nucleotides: TGTGCCAGCAGCCCAGGGGCGGTGGGGACTGAAGCTTTCTTT. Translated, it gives CASSPGAVGTEAFF.